These T cell receptor beta chains were read from a single sample in a study of PD-1 blockade in mismatch repair-deficient tumors. Here immunoSEQ multiplex PCR was the method, and the copy in TCRdb shows in-frame clones only, minus some. The data show 15,000 to 20,000 clones, over 75% seen once. This material consisted of PBMCs, taken roughly 23 weeks after starting pembrolizumab. These receptor sequences come from an adult with mismatch repair-deficient cancer. Both conserved end residues are part of each CDR3. D genes are given only for firm matches. Clone sizes are given selectively: once, few, many, or a class where the clone is expanded.

abundance	v_gene	j_gene	d_gene	CDR3nt	CDR3aa
.	TRBV7-9	TRBJ2-3	.	TGTGCCAGCAGCCTACAGGCTACTATCACAGATACGCAGTATTTT	CASSLQATITDTQYF
.	TRBV2	TRBJ2-7	TRBD1	TGTGCCAGCAGCCGACAGGGGGAATACGAGCAGTACTTC	CASSRQGEYEQYF
.	TRBV11-3	TRBJ1-2	.	TGTGCCAGCAGGCAAAACCCCGGGACAAGCTATGGCTACACCTTC	CASRQNPGTSYGYTF
.	TRBV18	TRBJ2-3	TRBD1	TGTGCCAGCTCACCACTGACCCCCGGGACAGGGGAGTCAGATACGCAGTATTTT	CASSPLTPGTGESDTQYF
.	TRBV7-3	TRBJ2-5	TRBD1	TGTGCCAGCAGCCCGGGACAGCAAGAGACCCAGTACTTC	CASSPGQQETQYF
once	TRBV28	TRBJ2-1	TRBD2	TGTGCCAGCAGTCCGCTAGCGGGAGCTGAGCAGTTCTTC	CASSPLAGAEQFF
.	TRBV7-7	TRBJ2-4	.	TGTGCCAGCAGCTATCGGGGGATCCTAGCCAAAAACATTCAGTACTTC	CASSYRGILAKNIQYF
.	TRBV7-9	TRBJ2-2	.	TGTGCCAGCAGCTTAACGGGACACCGCACCGGGGAGCTGTTTTTT	CASSLTGHRTGELFF
.	TRBV6-1	TRBJ1-6	.	TGTGCCAGCAGGGCCGGACAAGATAATTCACCCCTCCACTTT	CASRAGQDNSPLHF
.	TRBV19	TRBJ1-2	.	TGTGCCAGTAGCCCTCGGGTGGGCTACACCTTC	CASSPRVGYTF
.	TRBV5-1	TRBJ2-3	.	TGCGCCAGCAGCTCCTTACTACGCACCACAGATACGCAGTATTTT	CASSSLLRTTDTQYF
.	TRBV27	TRBJ2-5	TRBD1	TGTGCCAGCAGTCCCGGGGACAGCTTCCAAGAGACCCAGTACTTC	CASSPGDSFQETQYF
.	TRBV7-9	TRBJ1-1	.	TGTGCCAGCAGCGCCCATATGCAGGCAGCCGAAGCTTTCTTT	CASSAHMQAAEAFF
once	TRBV28	TRBJ2-3	TRBD2	TGTGCCAGCAGTTCCCGAGGACTAGCGGGACTGGGGGATACGCAGTATTTT	CASSSRGLAGLGDTQYF
.	TRBV7-8	TRBJ2-7	TRBD2	TGTGCCAGCGGAAATAGCGGGAACTCCTACGAGCAGTACTTC	CASGNSGNSYEQYF
.	TRBV15	TRBJ2-7	TRBD1	TGTGCCACCACCCCGACAGGGGGCGGCTACGAGCAGTACTTC	CATTPTGGGYEQYF
.	TRBV28	TRBJ2-7	TRBD1	TGTGCCAGCAGATTGACAGGGGTTGTCTACGAGCAGTACTTC	CASRLTGVVYEQYF
.	TRBV15	TRBJ2-1	TRBD2	TGTGCCACCAGCACCGAGACTAGCGGGAATTACAATGAGCAGTTCTTC	CATSTETSGNYNEQFF
.	TRBV9	TRBJ2-3	.	TGTGCCAGCAGCCCGGGTTTTGATACGCAGTATTTT	CASSPGFDTQYF
.	TRBV5-1	TRBJ1-3	.	TGCGCCAGCAGCTTGGTCGGGGAACGGTTTGGAAACACCATATATTTT	CASSLVGERFGNTIYF
.	TRBV4-1	TRBJ2-5	TRBD2	TGCGCCAGCAGCCAACTAGCGGGATCAGAGACCCAGTACTTC	CASSQLAGSETQYF
few	TRBV5-4	TRBJ2-7	.	TGTGCCAGCAGCTCGGGATTAAGAACCTACGAGCAGTACTTC	CASSSGLRTYEQYF
.	TRBV5-4	TRBJ1-2	TRBD1	TGTGCCAGCGCCCCCGTAGGGGGCGCTGGCTACACCTTC	CASAPVGGAGYTF